One sample yielded the 23 T cell receptor beta chains listed below, sequenced in a study of human T cells and chemical hapten exposure. From the RACE reads, TCRdb called clonotypes with MiXCR, one entry per CDR3 protein. The table shows about 80,000 distinct CDR3 sequences, with 7.5% to 9.5% occurring only once. Time point denoted: patch test 1, 2 weeks after DPC sensitization. Treatment described: therapeutic diphenylcyclopropenone sensitization with weekly scalp DPC. The sample here was whole blood, taken in connection with sensitization to the hapten diphenylcyclopropenone (DPC). The receptors were sampled from a woman aged 30 to 39 with alopecia areata. Some clones in this sample may be carry-over from other donors' samples.

This clonotype appeared a few times. This rearrangement joins TRBV5-1 to TRBJ1-1; D gene uncertain. V was clipped by 2 bases and J by 1 base, with 6 bases between them. The CDR3 is 13 residues long. CDR1 SGHRS and CDR2 YFSETQ come from the germline V gene. CDR3 DNA sequence: TGCGCCAGCAGCTTTAAGGGGAACACTGAAGCTTTCTTT. This gives the protein CASSFKGNTEAFF.

The chain couples TRBV5-1 to TRBJ2-5; no clear D gene. V lost 3 bases to trimming and J lost 5 bases, with 11 bases between them. The CDR3 length is 13 residues. From germline, CDR1 is SGHRS and CDR2 YFSETQ. DNA of the CDR3: TGCGCCAGCAGCTCGAGGTCTATGGAGACCCAGTACTTC. Protein product: CASSSRSMETQYF.

Remarks on this clonotype: Being one base from a much bigger clone, this may be a read error. The chain employs TRBV6-4 and TRBJ2-1; 7 bases match TRBD2. CDR1 MRHNA and CDR2 SNTAGT come from the germline V gene. The CDR3 sequence is 16 residues long. The CDR3: CARSDSSRGSNNEQFF. As DNA, the CDR3 is TGTGCCAGAAGTGACTCTTCGCGGGGGTCCAACAATGAGCAGTTCTTC.

Of note for this clonotype: Germline and junction disagree at one end, which may indicate a read error. The chain combines TRBV7-9 with TRBJ1-1, with D perhaps matching TRBD1 (5 bases). This CDR3 has 13 residues. Germline CDR1 reads SEHNR; CDR2 reads FQNEAQ (reference sequence). CDR3 nucleotide sequence: TGTGCCAGCAGCTGGACGATGGACACCGAAGCTTTCTTT. It translates to CASSWTMDTEAFF.

This clonotype came up many times. V usage is TRBV5-1 and J usage is TRBJ1-5, with D tentatively TRBD1 (5 bases). The CDR3 has 15 amino acids. Germline lookup yields CDR1 SGHRS and CDR2 YFSETQ. Trimming cost V 0 bases and J 3 bases, with 10 bases left between them. The CDR3 here is CASSLGQSSNQPQHF. The CDR3 DNA follows: TGCGCCAGCAGCTTGGGACAGAGTTCCAATCAGCCCCAGCATTTT.

The sample holds many counts of this clonotype. The V and J genes are TRBV20-1 and TRBJ2-7, with 10 bases that match TRBD2. J lost 6 bases, V lost 0 bases, and 5 bases had no gene match. This CDR3 contains 14 residues. In germline, CDR1 is DFQATT, CDR2 SNEGSKA (reference sequence). The CDR3 protein is CSARDPAGGPEQYF. Here the CDR3 DNA reads TGCAGTGCTAGAGATCCAGCGGGGGGGCCCGAGCAGTACTTC.

This clonotype was seen at least ten times. The chain combines TRBV20-1 with TRBJ1-4; D is perhaps TRBD1 (6 bases). CDR1 is DFQATT and CDR2 is SNEGSKA in the germline V gene (reference sequence). Trimming took 6 bases from V and 0 from J, leaving 17 bases between them. The CDR3 is made up of 16 amino acids. CDR3 in amino acids: CSARPKPGATNEKLFF. The CDR3 DNA reads as TGCAGTGCAAGACCTAAACCAGGGGCAACTAATGAAAAACTGTTTTTT.

This clonotype was observed many times. The gene calls are TRBV10-1 and TRBJ2-3; tentative D call: TRBD1 (5 bases). The CDR3 contains 13 residues. Germline V CDR1 and CDR2: WNHNN, SYGVQD (reference sequence). The V end lost 6 bases, the J end lost 5 bases, and 12 bases lay between the germline ends. In nucleotides, the CDR3 is TGCGCCAGCAGCCAGGGTGGAGAAGATACGCAGTATTTT. Translating it yields CASSQGGEDTQYF.

In DNA, the CDR3 is TGCGCCAGCAGCCGCGGGAGCGGGGAAAAAACAGATACGCAGTATTTT. Its translation is CASSRGSGEKTDTQYF. The rearrangement links TRBV5-1 to TRBJ2-3, with 7 positions matching TRBD2. J gave up 3 bases and V 4 bases, and 11 bases lay outside the gene matches. This CDR3 is built from 16 residues. Germline V lookup: CDR1 SGHRS, CDR2 YFSETQ.

This clonotype was counted ten times or more. This rearrangement joins TRBV20-1 to TRBJ1-1, with 8 bases fitting TRBD1. The junction had 9 bases not matched to a gene; V was cut back by 3 bases and J by 3 bases. Germline lookup yields CDR1 DFQATT and CDR2 SNEGSKA (reference sequence). This CDR3 region has 15 residues. The CDR3 DNA reads as TGCAGTGCTAGTCGGCCAGGGGGCAGGGACACTGAAGCTTTCTTT. This encodes CSASRPGGRDTEAFF.

This clonotype was counted ten times or more. CDR3 residues: CSALSSGGLDTQYF. DNA of the CDR3: TGCAGTGCACTTTCTAGCGGGGGGTTGGATACGCAGTATTTT. The chain combines TRBV20-1 with TRBJ2-3, with 11 bases matching TRBD2. Germline CDR1 is DFQATT and CDR2 is SNEGSKA (reference sequence). The length of the CDR3 is 14 residues. J was trimmed by 6 bases and V by 6 bases; bases with no gene match: 8.

The sample holds a few counts of this clonotype. The rearrangement uses TRBV30 and TRBJ1-3; 8 bases are a match to TRBD1. The CDR3 is 15 amino acids. Germline-derived CDR1 and CDR2 are GTSNPN and SVGIG (reference sequence). The V and J ends lost 1 base and 4 bases, in that order; junction bases with no gene match: 6. Here the CDR3 reads CAWSAQGARGNTIYF. The CDR3 DNA reads TGTGCCTGGAGTGCCCAGGGGGCGCGAGGAAACACCATATATTTT. Filled out from reference TRBV30 and TRBJ1-3, the complete variable domain reads SQTIHQWPATLVQPVGSPLSLECTVEGTSNPNLYWYRQAAGRGLQLLFYSVGIGQISSEVPQNLSASRPQDRQFILSSKKLLLSDSGFYLCAWSAQGARGNTIYFGEGSWLTVV.

This clonotype was observed a handful of times. The J gene is TRBJ1-6, the V gene TRBV7-2, with D tentatively TRBD1 (5 bases). This CDR3 is built from 17 residues. V shed 5 bases and J shed 7 bases, with 21 bases lying between them. Germline loops: CDR1 SGHTA, CDR2 FQGNSA. In nucleotides, the CDR3 is TGTGCCAGCAGCCCCCGGGGGGTGAGGGCTCGAAATTCACCCCTCCACTTT. Amino acids: CASSPRGVRARNSPLHF.

The sample holds a few counts of this clonotype. A much larger clone is a single base away; this may be a read error. The rearrangement links TRBV20-1 to TRBJ2-3, with 8 bases identical to TRBD1. Germline CDR1 reads DFQATT; CDR2 reads SNEGSKA (reference sequence). The CDR3 sequence is 16 residues long. V was pared by 0 bases and J by 3 bases, with 8 bases of the junction left unmatched. CDR3 sequence: CSARDPTGGRTDTQYF. For the CDR3, the DNA is TGCAGTGCTAGAGATCCCACAGGGGGACGGACAGATACGCAGTATTTT.

This clonotype was seen ten or more times. The rearrangement joins TRBV4-2 to TRBJ2-3; 14 nucleotides line up with TRBD2. The V and J ends lost 4 bases and 6 bases, in that order; junction bases with no gene match: 9. The CDR3 is 17 amino acids. Germline assignment: CDR1 LGHNA and CDR2 YNFKEQ. This chain's CDR3 is CASSLGLAGGGADTQYF. CDR3 in DNA: TGTGCCAGCAGCCTAGGACTAGCGGGGGGCGGGGCGGATACGCAGTATTTT.

This clonotype was counted a few times. The V call is TRBV12-3 or TRBV12-4, the J call TRBJ2-7, with 9 bases matching TRBD1. V trimming: 4 bases; J trimming: 2 bases; junction bases outside the gene matches: 3. The CDR3 is made up of 14 amino acids. The CDR3 region has the DNA TGTGCCAGCAGTTCGGGACAGGGCCCCTACGAGCAGTACTTC. Protein product: CASSSGQGPYEQYF.

Ten or more counts support this clonotype. The V and J genes are TRBV12-3 or TRBV12-4 and TRBJ1-1, with TRBD1 as a possible D gene (6 bases). V was shortened by 1 base and J by 0 bases, with 9 bases between the two germline ends. This CDR3 is 15 amino acids long. The CDR3 DNA follows: TGTGCCAGCAGTTTAGGGACAGCGATGAACACTGAAGCTTTCTTT. Its translation: CASSLGTAMNTEAFF.

This clonotype was counted ten times or more. The chain carries TRBV6-5 and TRBJ2-7, with 9 positions matching TRBD1. V lost 2 bases and J lost 3; bases outside the gene matches: 5. This CDR3 spans 15 amino acids. Per the germline V gene, CDR1 is MNHEY and CDR2 is SVGAGI. In DNA form, the CDR3 reads TGTGCCAGCAGTTACCTCGGGACAGGGAGCTACGAGCAGTACTTC. Translated, it gives CASSYLGTGSYEQYF.

The table lists this clonotype with many counts. The V and J genes are TRBV10-1 and TRBJ2-1; D is perhaps TRBD1 (6 bases). V was trimmed by 8 bases and J by 8 bases, leaving 13 bases between them. The CDR3 runs to 12 residues. Germline CDR1 WNHNN, CDR2 SYGVQD (reference sequence). The DNA for the CDR3 is TGCGCCAGCGGACAGTTCTTTGATGAGCAGTTCTTC. It yields the protein CASGQFFDEQFF.

This clonotype has a count of ten or more. The rearrangement links TRBV29-1 to TRBJ2-1, with 9 bases matching TRBD1. The CDR3 extends over 15 amino acids. With V trimmed by 6 bases and J by 9 bases, 15 bases remained unmatched. The V gene's germline CDR1 is SQVTM and CDR2 ANQGSEA. CDR3 sequence: CSVTGDRASVGEQFF. The DNA for the CDR3 is TGCAGCGTCACAGGGGACAGGGCGAGTGTGGGTGAGCAGTTCTTC.

Only a few counts were recorded for this clonotype. The CDR3: CSGAGGETYGYTF. Written as DNA, the CDR3 is TGCAGCGGCGCAGGGGGGGAGACCTATGGCTACACCTTC. The chain combines TRBV29-1 with TRBJ1-2, with 7 positions matching TRBD1. This CDR3 is 13 amino acids long. The V gene end was trimmed by 7 bases and the J gene end by 4 bases; junction bases not matched to a gene: 9. Germline-derived CDR1 and CDR2 are SQVTM and ANQGSEA. Filled out from reference TRBV29-1 and TRBJ1-2, the complete variable domain reads SAVISQKPSRDICQRGTSLTIQCQVDSQVTMMFWYRQQPGQSLTLIATANQGSEATYESGFVIDKFPISRPNLTFSTLTVSNMSPEDSSIYLCSGAGGETYGYTFGSGTRLTVV.

This clonotype occurred a few times. The chain carries TRBV20-1 and TRBJ2-7, with D maybe TRBD1 (5 bases). Germline V gene data show CDR1 as DFQATT and CDR2 as SNEGSKA (reference sequence). The CDR3 is made up of 14 amino acids. V was trimmed by 0 bases and J by 5 bases, leaving 14 bases between them. DNA of the CDR3: TGCAGTGCTAGAGATCTGGCAGGGAAAAACGAGCAGTACTTC. It encodes CSARDLAGKNEQYF.

This clonotype was detected a few times. The gene calls are TRBV18 and TRBJ1-3; the D is unclear. The CDR3 is 17 residues long. The ends were cut back, 2 bases at V and 0 bases at J, with 14 bases in the middle. Germline values: CDR1 KGHSH, CDR2 LQKENI. CDR3 loop: CASSPVNGPNSGNTIYF. The CDR3 DNA follows: TGTGCCAGCTCACCAGTAAACGGACCGAACTCTGGAAACACCATATATTTT.